This T cell receptor beta chain was obtained from a study of type 1 regulatory T cells. Trimming took off 3 bases at V and 1 base at J, with 9 bases between the two ends. This CDR3 is built from 14 residues. Per germline, CDR1 SGHTA and CDR2 FQGNSA. This clonotype was recorded only once. Its antigen is still unknown. TCRdb analysed the reads with MiXCR anew, one entry per CDR3 protein. Here the sample spans 60,000 to 70,000 distinct CDR3 sequences, 45% to 50% being singletons. The source material was cultured non-Tr1 T cells, either the whole culture or a sorted T cell fraction (not recorded which). This TCR was sampled from a human donor in good health. The genes are TRBV7-2 and TRBJ2-5; maybe TRBD2 (5 bases). The CDR3 sequence: CASSFGLSQETQYF. The CDR3 DNA follows: TGTGCCAGCAGCTTCGGACTTAGCCAAGAGACCCAGTACTTC.